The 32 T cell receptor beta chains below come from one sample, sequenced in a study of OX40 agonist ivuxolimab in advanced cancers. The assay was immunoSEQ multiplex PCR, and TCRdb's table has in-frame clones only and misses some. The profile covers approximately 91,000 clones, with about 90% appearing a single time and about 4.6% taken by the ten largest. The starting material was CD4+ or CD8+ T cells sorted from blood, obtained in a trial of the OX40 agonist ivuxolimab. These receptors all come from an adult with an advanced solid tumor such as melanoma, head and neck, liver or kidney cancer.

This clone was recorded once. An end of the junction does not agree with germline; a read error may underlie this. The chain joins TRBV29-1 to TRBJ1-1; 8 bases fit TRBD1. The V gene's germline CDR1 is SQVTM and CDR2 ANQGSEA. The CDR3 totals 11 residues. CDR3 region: CTGGVGTEAFF. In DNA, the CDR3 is TGTACAGGGGGGGTCGGCACTGAAGCTTTCTTT.

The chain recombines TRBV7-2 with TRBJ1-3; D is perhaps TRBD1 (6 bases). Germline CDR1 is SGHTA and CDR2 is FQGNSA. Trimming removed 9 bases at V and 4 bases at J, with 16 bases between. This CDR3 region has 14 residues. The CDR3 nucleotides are TGTGCCAGTCGAGCAGGGGTGGCAGGAAACACCATATATTTT. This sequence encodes CASRAGVAGNTIYF.

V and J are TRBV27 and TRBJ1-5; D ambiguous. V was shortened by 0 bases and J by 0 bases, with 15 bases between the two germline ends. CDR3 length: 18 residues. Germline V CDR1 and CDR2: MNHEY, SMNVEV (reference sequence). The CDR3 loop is CASSLSMAGRDSNQPQHF. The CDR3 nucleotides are TGTGCCAGCAGTTTATCGATGGCGGGGAGGGATAGCAATCAGCCCCAGCATTTT.

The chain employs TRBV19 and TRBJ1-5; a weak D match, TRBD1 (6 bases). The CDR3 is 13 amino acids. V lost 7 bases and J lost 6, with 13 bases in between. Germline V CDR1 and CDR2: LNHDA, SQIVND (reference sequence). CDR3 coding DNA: TGTGCCAGTAACCCCAGGGGAGCTCAGCCCCAGCATTTT. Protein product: CASNPRGAQPQHF. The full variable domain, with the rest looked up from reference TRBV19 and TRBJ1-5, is DGGITQSPKYLFRKEGQNVTLSCEQNLNHDAMYWYRQDPGQGLRLIYYSQIVNDFQKGDIAEGYSVSREKKESFPLTVTSAQKNPTAFYLCASNPRGAQPQHFGDGTRLSIL.

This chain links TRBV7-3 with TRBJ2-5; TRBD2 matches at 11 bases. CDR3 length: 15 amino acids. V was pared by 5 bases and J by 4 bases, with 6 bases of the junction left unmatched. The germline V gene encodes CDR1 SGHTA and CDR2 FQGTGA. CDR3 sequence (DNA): TGTGCCAGCAGCCCAATAGCGGGAGGGTTAGAGACCCAGTACTTC. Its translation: CASSPIAGGLETQYF.

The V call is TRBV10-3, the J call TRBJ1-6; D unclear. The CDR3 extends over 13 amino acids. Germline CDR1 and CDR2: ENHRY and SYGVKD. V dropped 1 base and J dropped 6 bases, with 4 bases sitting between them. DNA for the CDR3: TGTGCCATCAGTGAGTTGGGTAATTCACCCCTCCACTTT. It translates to CAISELGNSPLHF.

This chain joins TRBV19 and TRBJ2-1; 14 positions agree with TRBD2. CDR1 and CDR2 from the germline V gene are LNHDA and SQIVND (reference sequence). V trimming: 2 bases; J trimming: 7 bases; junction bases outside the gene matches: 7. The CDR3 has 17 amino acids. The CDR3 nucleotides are TGTGCCAGTAGTATAATCACGACTAGCGGGAGGGATAATGAGCAGTTCTTC. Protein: CASSIITTSGRDNEQFF.

CDR3 residues: CATSRGTGGADTQYF. The CDR3 nucleotides are TGTGCCACCAGCAGGGGGACAGGGGGAGCAGATACGCAGTATTTT. This chain links TRBV15 with TRBJ2-3; 11 bases align to TRBD1. CDR3 length: 15 residues. The J segment lost 4 bases and the V segment lost 3 bases, leaving 3 bases of the junction unmatched. The germline CDR1 and CDR2 sequences are LNHNV and YYDKDF (reference sequence).

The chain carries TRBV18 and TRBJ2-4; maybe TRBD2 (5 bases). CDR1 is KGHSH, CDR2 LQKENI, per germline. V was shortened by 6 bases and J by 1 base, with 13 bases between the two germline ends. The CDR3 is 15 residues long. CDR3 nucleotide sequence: TGTGCCAGCTCCTTCGGGGTTCAGGCCAAAAACATTCAGTACTTC. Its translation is CASSFGVQAKNIQYF.

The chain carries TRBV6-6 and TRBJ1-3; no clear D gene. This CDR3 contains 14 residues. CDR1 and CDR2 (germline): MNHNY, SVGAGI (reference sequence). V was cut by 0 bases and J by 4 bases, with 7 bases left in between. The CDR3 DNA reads TGTGCCAGCAGTTACTCGTCGTCCGGAAACACCATATATTTT. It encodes CASSYSSSGNTIYF.

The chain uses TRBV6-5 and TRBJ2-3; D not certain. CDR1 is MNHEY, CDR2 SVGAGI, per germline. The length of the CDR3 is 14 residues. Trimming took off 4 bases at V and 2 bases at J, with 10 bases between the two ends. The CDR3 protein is CASSWAENTDTQYF. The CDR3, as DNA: TGTGCCAGCAGTTGGGCCGAGAACACAGATACGCAGTATTTT.

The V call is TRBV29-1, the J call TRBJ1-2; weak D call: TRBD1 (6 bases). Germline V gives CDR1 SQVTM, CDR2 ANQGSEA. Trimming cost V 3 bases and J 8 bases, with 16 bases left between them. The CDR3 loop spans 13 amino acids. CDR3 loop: CSVEGGPSGGYTF. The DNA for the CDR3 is TGCAGCGTTGAGGGGGGGCCTTCGGGCGGCTACACCTTC.

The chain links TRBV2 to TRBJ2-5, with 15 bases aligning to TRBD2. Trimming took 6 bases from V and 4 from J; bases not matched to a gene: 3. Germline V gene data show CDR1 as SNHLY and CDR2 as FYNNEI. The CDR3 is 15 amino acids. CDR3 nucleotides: TGTGCCAGCAGAAGGGGACTAGCGGGAGGAGAGACCCAGTACTTC. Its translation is CASRRGLAGGETQYF.

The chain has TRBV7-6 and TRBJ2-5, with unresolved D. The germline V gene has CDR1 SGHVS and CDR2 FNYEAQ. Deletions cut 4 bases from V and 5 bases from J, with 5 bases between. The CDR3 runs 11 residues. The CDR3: CASSSRETQYF. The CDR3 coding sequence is TGTGCCAGCAGCTCCCGCGAGACCCAGTACTTC.

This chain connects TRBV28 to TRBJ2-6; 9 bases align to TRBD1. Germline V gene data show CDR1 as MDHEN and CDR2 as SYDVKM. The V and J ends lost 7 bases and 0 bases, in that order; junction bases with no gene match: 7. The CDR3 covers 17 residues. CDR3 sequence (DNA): TGTGCCAGCAACCGACAGGGGGTGAGCTCTGGGGCCAACGTCCTGACTTTC. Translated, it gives CASNRQGVSSGANVLTF.

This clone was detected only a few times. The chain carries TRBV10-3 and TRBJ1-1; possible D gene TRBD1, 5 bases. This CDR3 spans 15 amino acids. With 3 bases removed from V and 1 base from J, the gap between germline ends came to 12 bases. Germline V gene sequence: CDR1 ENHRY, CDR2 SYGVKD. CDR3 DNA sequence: TGTGCCATCAGTGACAGGGACTCTGCGAACACTGAAGCTTTCTTT. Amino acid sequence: CAISDRDSANTEAFF.

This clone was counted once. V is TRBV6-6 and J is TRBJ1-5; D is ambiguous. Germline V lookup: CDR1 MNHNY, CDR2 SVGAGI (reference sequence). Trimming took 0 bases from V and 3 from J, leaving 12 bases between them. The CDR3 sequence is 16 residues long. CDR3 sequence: CASSYSRTGSNQPQHF. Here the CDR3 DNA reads TGTGCCAGCAGTTACTCACGGACCGGCTCCAATCAGCCCCAGCATTTT.

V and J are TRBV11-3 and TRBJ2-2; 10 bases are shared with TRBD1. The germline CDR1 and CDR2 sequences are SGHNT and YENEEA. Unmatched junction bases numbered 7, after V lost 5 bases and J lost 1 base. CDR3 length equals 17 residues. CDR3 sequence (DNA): TGTGCCAGCAGCATCCGGGACAGGGGCCTGAACACCGGGGAGCTGTTTTTT. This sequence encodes CASSIRDRGLNTGELFF.

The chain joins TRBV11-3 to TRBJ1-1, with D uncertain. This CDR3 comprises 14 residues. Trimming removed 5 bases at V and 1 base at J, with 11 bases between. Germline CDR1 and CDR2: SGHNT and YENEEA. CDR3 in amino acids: CASSPQNTNTEAFF. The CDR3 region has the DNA TGTGCCAGCAGCCCCCAAAACACGAACACTGAAGCTTTCTTT.

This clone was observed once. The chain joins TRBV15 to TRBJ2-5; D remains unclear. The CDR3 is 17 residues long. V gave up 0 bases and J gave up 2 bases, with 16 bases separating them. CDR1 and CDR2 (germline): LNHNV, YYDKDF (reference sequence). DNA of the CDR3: TGTGCCACCAGCAGAGATCATCTCGGCGCAAGGCAAGAGACCCAGTACTTC. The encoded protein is CATSRDHLGARQETQYF.

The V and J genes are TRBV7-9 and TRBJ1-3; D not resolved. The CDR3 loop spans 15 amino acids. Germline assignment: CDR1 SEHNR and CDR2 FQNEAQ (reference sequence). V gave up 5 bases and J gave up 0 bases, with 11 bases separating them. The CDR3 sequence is CASSRTGLSGNTIYF. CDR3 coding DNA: TGTGCCAGCAGCCGGACGGGCCTCTCTGGAAACACCATATATTTT. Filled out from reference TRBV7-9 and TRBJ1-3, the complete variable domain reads DTGVSQNPRHKITKRGQNVTFRCDPISEHNRLYWYRQTLGQGPEFLTYFQNEAQLEKSRLLSDRFSAERPKGSFSTLEIQRTEQGDSAMYLCASSRTGLSGNTIYFGEGSWLTVV.

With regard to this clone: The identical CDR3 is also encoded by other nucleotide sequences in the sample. CDR3 loop: CASSVAWRGTYNEQFF. For the CDR3, the DNA is TGTGCCAGCAGCGTCGCGTGGCGGGGAACCTACAATGAGCAGTTCTTC. The rearrangement joins TRBV27 to TRBJ2-1; D may be TRBD2 (6 bases). Germline CDR1 and CDR2: MNHEY and SMNVEV (reference sequence). The CDR3 is 16 amino acids. Trimming took 6 bases from V and 2 from J, leaving 17 bases between them.

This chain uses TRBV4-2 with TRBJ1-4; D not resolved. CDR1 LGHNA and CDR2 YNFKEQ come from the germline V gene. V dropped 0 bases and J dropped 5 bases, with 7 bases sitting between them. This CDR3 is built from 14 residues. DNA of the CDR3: TGTGCCAGCAGCCAAGACTATAGAAATGAAAAACTGTTTTTT. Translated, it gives CASSQDYRNEKLFF.

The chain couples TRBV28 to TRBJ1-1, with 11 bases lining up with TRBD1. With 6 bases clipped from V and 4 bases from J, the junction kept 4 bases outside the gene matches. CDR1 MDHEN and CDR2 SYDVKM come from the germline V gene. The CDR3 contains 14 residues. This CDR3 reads CASSPGTGGTEAFF. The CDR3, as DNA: TGTGCCAGCAGCCCCGGGACAGGGGGCACTGAAGCTTTCTTT.

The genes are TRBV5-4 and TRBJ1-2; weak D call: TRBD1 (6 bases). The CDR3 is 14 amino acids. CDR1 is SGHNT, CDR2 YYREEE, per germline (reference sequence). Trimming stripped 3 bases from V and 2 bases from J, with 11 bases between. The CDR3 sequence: CASSSEQGNYGYTF. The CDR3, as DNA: TGTGCCAGCAGCTCCGAACAGGGAAACTATGGCTACACCTTC.

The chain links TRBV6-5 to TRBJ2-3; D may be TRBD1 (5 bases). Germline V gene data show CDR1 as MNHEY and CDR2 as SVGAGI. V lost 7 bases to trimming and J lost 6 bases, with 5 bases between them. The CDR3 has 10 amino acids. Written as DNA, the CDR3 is TGTGCCAGCACAGGGGATACGCAGTATTTT. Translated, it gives CASTGDTQYF.

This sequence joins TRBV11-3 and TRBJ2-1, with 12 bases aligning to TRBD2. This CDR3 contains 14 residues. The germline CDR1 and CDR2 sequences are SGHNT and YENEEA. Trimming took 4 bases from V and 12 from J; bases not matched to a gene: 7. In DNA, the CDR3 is TGTGCCAGCAGCTCAGAGACTAGCGGGAGTCGGCAGTTCTTC. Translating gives CASSSETSGSRQFF.

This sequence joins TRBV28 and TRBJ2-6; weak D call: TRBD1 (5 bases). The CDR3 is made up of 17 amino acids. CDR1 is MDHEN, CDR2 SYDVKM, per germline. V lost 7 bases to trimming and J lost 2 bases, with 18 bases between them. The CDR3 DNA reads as TGTGCCAGCATCAAAAGCCAGGGAATAACTGGGGCCAACGTCCTGACTTTC. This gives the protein CASIKSQGITGANVLTF.

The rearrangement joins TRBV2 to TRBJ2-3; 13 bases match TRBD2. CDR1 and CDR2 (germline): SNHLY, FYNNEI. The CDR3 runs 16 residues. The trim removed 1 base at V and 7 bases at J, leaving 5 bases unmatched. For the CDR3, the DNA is TGTGCCAGCAGTGAAGATGGGACTAGCGGGATAAATACGCAGTATTTT. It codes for CASSEDGTSGINTQYF.

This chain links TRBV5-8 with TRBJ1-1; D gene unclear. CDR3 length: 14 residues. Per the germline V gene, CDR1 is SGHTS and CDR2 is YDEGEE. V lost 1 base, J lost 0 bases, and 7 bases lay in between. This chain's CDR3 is CASSLNGVNTEAFF. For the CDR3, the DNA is TGTGCCAGCAGCTTGAACGGAGTGAACACTGAAGCTTTCTTT. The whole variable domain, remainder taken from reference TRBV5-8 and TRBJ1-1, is EAGVTQSPTHLIKTRGQQATLRCSPISGHTSVYWYQQALGLGLQFLLWYDEGEERNRGNFPPRFSGRQFPNYSSELNVNALELEDSALYLCASSLNGVNTEAFFGQGTRLTVV.

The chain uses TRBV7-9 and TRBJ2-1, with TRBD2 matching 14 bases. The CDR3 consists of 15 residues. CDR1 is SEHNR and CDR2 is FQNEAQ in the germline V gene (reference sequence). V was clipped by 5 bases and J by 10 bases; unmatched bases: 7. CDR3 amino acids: CASSPGLAGGREQFF. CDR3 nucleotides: TGTGCCAGCAGCCCTGGACTAGCGGGAGGACGGGAGCAGTTCTTC. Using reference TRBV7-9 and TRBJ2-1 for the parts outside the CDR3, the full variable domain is DTGVSQNPRHKITKRGQNVTFRCDPISEHNRLYWYRQTLGQGPEFLTYFQNEAQLEKSRLLSDRFSAERPKGSFSTLEIQRTEQGDSAMYLCASSPGLAGGREQFFGPGTRLTVL.

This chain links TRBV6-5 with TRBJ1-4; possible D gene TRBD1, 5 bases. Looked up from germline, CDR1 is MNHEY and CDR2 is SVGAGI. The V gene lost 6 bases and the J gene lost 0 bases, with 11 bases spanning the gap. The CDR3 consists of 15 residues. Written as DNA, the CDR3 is TGTGCCAGCAGCAACTCGGGGGCAACTAATGAAAAACTGTTTTTT. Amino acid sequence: CASSNSGATNEKLFF.